Described below is a single T cell receptor (beta chain) sequence and its context. This clonotype turned up a few times. What this receptor recognizes is not known. No per-base quality is available; no much larger clone lies one base away. The source of the sample is a study of T-cell reconstitution after alpha-beta-depleted transplantation in children (dated by TCRdb to the mid-2010s). With respect to the entire study: Using TCR repertoire profiling, the study quantitatively followed how T-cell immune reconstitution unfolded in children after TCRalphabeta/CD19-depleted allogeneic hematopoietic cell transplantation. On the study overall, not on this receptor specifically: Hyperexpanded clone frequencies declined over subsequent months; after one year, T-cell counts and TCRbeta diversity were mostly attributed to newly produced T cells. Apparently early alphabetaT-cell count recovery about two months after transplant reportedly relied on only several hundred rapidly expanded clones derived from non-depleted graft cells. In some patients, the high TCRbeta diversity seen at day 60 was put down to recipient T cells and intrathymic progenitors that had survived conditioning.

Sample treatment or condition, as interpreted from the label and publication: allogeneic hematopoietic cell transplantation with graft depleted of TCRalphabeta T cells and CD19 B cells. The children who served as transplant recipients had been given grafts of TCRalphabeta/CD19-depleted allogeneic hematopoietic cells. Preparation of the library involved PCR. Data came from an Illumina HiSeq 2500. Molecular barcoding was employed in the preparation of TCR libraries, with unique molecular identifiers being used to normalize TCRbeta repertoire quantification. TCRdb ran its own pipeline on the public reads, namely fastp trimming at Q25 and MiXCR clone calling, and kept in-frame beta chains. Each entry merges the rows of one CDR3 protein and shows their most common DNA and genes. Across this sample there are some 830,000 distinct CDR3 sequences, with roughly 15% seen only once. The top ten hold roughly 4.8% of the sample.

The source material was PBMCs, mostly from graft donor cells, sampled 360 days after TCRalphabeta/CD19-depleted stem cell transplant. The clonotype originates from a male patient aged 5 to 17 who had a stem cell transplant for acute lymphoblastic leukemia, so the T cells may come from the graft donor.

The nucleotide sequence reads TGTGTCACCTTCAGAGGGGGAGCTTTATCCTACGAGCAGTACTTC. Its protein reads: CVTFRGGALSYEQYF. Rearrangement joined TRBV6-1 to TRBJ2-7; matching of 6 bases hints at TRBD1 as the D gene. CDR1 is given as MNHNS and CDR2 as SASEGT, both from the germline V gene. The CDR3 numbers 15 residues from cysteine through phenylalanine. The DNA shown is the 45-base CDR3, in frame from base 1.